This T cell receptor (beta chain) was identified during a study of CD8 T cell repertoires and HIV-1 epitope variants. Concerning this clone: The antigen remains unidentified.

Measured with immunoSEQ multiplex PCR; TCRdb has only the in-frame clones, and not every one. The data contain just over 7,000 clones, about 64% of them singletons. The V end lost 10 bases, the J end lost 6 bases, and 13 bases lay between the germline ends. The germline gives CDR1 ENHRY, CDR2 SYGVKD. This CDR3 is 12 amino acids long. The rearrangement joins TRBV10-3 to TRBJ2-1; the D gene is possibly TRBD2 (6 bases). This TCR was recovered from a male donor with HIV. The material sequenced was cultured CD8+ T cells derived from PBMCs. The CDR3 is CATGDSVNEQFF. For the CDR3, the DNA is TGTGCCACCGGGGACTCCGTCAATGAGCAGTTCTTC.